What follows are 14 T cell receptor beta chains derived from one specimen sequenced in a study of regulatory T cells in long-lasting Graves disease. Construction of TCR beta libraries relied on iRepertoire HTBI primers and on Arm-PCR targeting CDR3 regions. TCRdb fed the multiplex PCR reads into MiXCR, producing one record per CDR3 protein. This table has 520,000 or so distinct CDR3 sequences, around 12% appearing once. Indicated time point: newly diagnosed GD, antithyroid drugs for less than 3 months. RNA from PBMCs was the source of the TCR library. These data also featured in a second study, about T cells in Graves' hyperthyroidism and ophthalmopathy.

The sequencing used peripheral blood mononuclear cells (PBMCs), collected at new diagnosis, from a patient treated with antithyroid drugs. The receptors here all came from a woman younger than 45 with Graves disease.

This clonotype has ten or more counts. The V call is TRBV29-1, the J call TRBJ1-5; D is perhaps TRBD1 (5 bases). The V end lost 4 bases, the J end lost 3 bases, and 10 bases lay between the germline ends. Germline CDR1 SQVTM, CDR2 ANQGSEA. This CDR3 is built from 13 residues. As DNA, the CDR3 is TGCAGCGTTGGGCGGGGACTCAATCAGCCCCAGCATTTT. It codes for CSVGRGLNQPQHF.

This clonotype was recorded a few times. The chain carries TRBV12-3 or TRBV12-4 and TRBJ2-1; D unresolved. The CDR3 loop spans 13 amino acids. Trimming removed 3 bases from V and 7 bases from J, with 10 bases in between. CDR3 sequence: CASSFYRLNEQFF. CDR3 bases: TGTGCCAGCAGTTTTTACCGGCTAAATGAGCAGTTCTTC.

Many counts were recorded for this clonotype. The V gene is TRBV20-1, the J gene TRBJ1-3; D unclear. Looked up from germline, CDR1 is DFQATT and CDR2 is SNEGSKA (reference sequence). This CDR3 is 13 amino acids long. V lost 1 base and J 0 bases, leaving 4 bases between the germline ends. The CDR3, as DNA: TGCAGTGCTAGAGGGCTCTCTGGAAACACCATATATTTT. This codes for CSARGLSGNTIYF.

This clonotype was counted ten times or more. CDR3 protein: CAWSLQGTGNQPQHF. In DNA form, the CDR3 reads TGTGCCTGGAGTTTACAGGGGACGGGCAATCAGCCCCAGCATTTT. This chain joins TRBV30 and TRBJ1-5, with TRBD1 matching over 7 bases. Germline loops: CDR1 GTSNPN, CDR2 SVGIG (reference sequence). The CDR3 covers 15 residues. J gave up 2 bases and V 2 bases, and 6 bases lay outside the gene matches.

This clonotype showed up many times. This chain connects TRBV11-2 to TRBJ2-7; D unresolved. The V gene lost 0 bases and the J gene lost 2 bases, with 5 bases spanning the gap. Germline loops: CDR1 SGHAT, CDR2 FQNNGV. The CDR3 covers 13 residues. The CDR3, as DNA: TGTGCCAGCAGCTTAGATACACCCTACGAGCAGTACTTC. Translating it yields CASSLDTPYEQYF. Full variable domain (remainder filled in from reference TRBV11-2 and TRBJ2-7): EAGVAQSPRYKIIEKRQSVAFWCNPISGHATLYWYQQILGQGPKLLIQFQNNGVVDDSQLPKDRFSAERLKGVDSTLKIQPAKLEDSAVYLCASSLDTPYEQYFGPGTRLTVT.

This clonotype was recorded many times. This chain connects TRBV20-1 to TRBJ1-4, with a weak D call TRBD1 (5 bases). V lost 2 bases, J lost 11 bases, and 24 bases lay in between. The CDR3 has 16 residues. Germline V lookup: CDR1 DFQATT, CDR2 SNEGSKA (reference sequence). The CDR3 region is CSARLRLGQGNTKLFF. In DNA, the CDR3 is TGCAGTGCTAGATTGAGGTTGGGGCAGGGTAACACCAAACTGTTTTTT.

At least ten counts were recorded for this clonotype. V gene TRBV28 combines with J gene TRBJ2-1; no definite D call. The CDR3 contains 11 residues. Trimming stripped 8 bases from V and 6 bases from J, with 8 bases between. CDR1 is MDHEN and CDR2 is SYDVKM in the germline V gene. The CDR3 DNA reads TGTGCCAGCCGACTGGGCAATGAGCAGTTCTTC. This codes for CASRLGNEQFF.

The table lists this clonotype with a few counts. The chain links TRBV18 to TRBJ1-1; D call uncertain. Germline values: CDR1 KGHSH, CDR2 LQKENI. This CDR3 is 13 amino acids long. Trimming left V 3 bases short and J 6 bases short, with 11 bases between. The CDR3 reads CASSPFRDAEAFF. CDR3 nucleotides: TGTGCCAGCTCACCTTTCCGGGATGCTGAAGCTTTCTTT.

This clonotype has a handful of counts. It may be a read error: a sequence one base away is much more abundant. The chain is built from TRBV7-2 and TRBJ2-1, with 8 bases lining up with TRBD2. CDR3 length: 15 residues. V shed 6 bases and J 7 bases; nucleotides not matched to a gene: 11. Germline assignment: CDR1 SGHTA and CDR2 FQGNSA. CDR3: CASRETGGPRNEQFF. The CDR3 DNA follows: TGTGCCAGCAGGGAGACGGGAGGGCCGAGAAATGAGCAGTTCTTC.

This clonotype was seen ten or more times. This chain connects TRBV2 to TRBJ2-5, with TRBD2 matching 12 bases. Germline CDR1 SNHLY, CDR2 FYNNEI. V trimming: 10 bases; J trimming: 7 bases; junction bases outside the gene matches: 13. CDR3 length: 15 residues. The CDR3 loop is CATNKETSGSGTQYF. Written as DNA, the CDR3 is TGTGCCACTAACAAAGAGACTAGCGGGAGCGGGACCCAGTACTTC. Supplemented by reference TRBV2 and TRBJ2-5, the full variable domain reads EPEVTQTPSHQVTQMGQEVILRCVPISNHLYFYWYRQILGQKVEFLVSFYNNEISEKSEIFDDQFSVERPDGSNFTLKIRSTKLEDSAMYFCATNKETSGSGTQYFGPGTRLLVL.

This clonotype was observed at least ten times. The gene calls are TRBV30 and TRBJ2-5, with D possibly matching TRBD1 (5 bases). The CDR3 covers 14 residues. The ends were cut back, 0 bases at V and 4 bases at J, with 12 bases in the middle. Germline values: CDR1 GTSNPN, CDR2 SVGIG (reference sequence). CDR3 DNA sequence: TGTGCCTGGAGTGTACTGGTTGGGGCAGAGACCCAGTACTTC. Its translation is CAWSVLVGAETQYF.

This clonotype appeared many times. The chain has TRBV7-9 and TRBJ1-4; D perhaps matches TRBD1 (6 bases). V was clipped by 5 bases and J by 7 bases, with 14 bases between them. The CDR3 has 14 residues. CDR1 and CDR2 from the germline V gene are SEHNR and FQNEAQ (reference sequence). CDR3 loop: CASSKQGFGEKLFF. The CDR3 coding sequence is TGTGCCAGCAGCAAACAGGGTTTCGGTGAAAAACTGTTTTTT.

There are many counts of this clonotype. CDR3 nucleotide sequence: TGCAGCGCGAGTCCCAACAATGAGCAGTTCTTC. This encodes CSASPNNEQFF. The chain joins TRBV29-1 to TRBJ2-1, with D hard to call. V lost 7 bases and J 5 bases, leaving 9 bases between the germline ends. The germline CDR1 and CDR2 sequences are SQVTM and ANQGSEA. The CDR3 consists of 11 residues.

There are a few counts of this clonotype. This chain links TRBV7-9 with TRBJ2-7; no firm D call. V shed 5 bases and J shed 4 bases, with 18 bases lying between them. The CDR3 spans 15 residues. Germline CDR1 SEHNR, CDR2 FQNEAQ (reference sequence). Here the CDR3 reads CASSPVLVQVYEQYF. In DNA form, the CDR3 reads TGTGCCAGCAGCCCTGTTTTGGTCCAGGTATACGAGCAGTACTTC.